This TCR beta chain was sequenced for a study of cytomegalovirus exposure and HLA in healthy donors (dated by TCRdb to 2015 to 2018). Broadly, across the study: An earlier analysis of under 600 of the donors reported approximately 270 Gb of sequence data and 117 million unique TCR beta sequences from 150 million to 200 million T cells. An early release covering approximately 600 HLA-typed donors comprised roughly 300 gigabases of sequencing data and roughly 85 million unique TCR sequences. Among the roughly 390 genotyped donors, around 79% belonged to the genetic ancestry cluster associated with self-reported Caucasian donors. The study was designed to test whether signatures of past pathogen exposure could be identified by cataloging public T cell receptors. The T cell repertoires of 700 or so subjects were profiled by immunosequencing and related to cytomegalovirus serostatus. Along with the roughly 670-subject first cohort, a separate validation cohort of over a hundred different subjects was used. To predict cytomegalovirus infection status, the study brought together high-throughput TCR immunosequencing, statistical association of individual TCRs with disease status, and machine learning. In a later analysis, previously published TCR beta repertoires from roughly 710 donors were re-analyzed and high-resolution HLA genotyping was added so that TCR occurrence patterns could be studied. The later analysis used no new phenotypic data to find candidate immune exposures, relying instead on TCR beta sequences and their occurrence across donors. An earlier analysis of 587 of the donors used high-throughput TCR beta sequencing to judge whether each TCR beta V gene segment behaved as functional or pseudogenic. Donor age, sex, ethnicity and CMV serostatus were compiled together with the repertoire data. Genome-wide SNP genotypes for about three fifths of the roughly 700 donors were used in a later genetic analysis, which treated that subset as a discovery cohort. All discovery cohort repertoires had been generated on a single sequencing platform. Class I and class II HLA loci were covered by the typing at four-digit resolution. The number of donors typed differed by locus, with about 629-630 for A, B, C, DRB1 and DQB1, around 500 for DQA1, 600 to 610 for DPA1, and some 440 for DPB1. A handful of DR-DQ haplotypes were handled as single units for association and clustering because linkage in the cohort was strong. Among around 400 genotyped donors of the cohort, an average of approximately 200,000 unique TCR beta nucleotide sequences was sequenced per donor, of which about 18% were non-productive.

The paper as a whole reports these results and caveats: In a later analysis, HLA-associated TCR beta chains showed more clonal expansion and lower generation probabilities than non-associated chains that were equally common. In an earlier analysis of approximately 590 of the donors, most TCR beta V segments appeared in productive rearrangements about 87% or about 30% of the time, broadly matching IMGT annotations. In a later genetic analysis, fewer N-insertions in productive TCRs were reported among donors in an Asian-associated ancestry cluster than the approximately 710-donor mean. Presence/absence analyses assumed roughly uniform sequencing depth across donors, an assumption that may not hold. A further reported finding was that TCR beta sequences accurately predicted the HLA-A and HLA-B alleles for most subjects in the first cohort. Because counts were too low, roughly 18 rarely observed V segments, including chromosome 9 orphons, were left out of the earlier analysis of 587 of the donors. Only TCR beta chains were sequenced in this cohort, and the absence of alpha or paired-chain data limited detectable features. According to the authors, the approach could potentially be generalized to other disease states and immunological phenotypes. Linkage disequilibrium might explain the correlated functional status among segregating V segments, but an unknown experimental factor could not be ruled out. Immune exposure information for the cohort was limited to CMV serostatus. According to a later analysis, TCR association rates differed among HLA loci, with DRB1 alleles showing the most associated TCRs and HLA-C alleles showing the fewest. The study gave a list of some 150 TCR beta chains associated with cytomegalovirus. Most CMV-associated TCR beta chains appeared to be HLA-restricted in a later analysis, and the HLA associations seemed to be driven largely by CMV exposure. In vitro tests confirmed that a few of the cytomegalovirus-associated TCR beta chains recognize cytomegalovirus antigens. V-gene and J-gene trimming of TCR beta chains was associated with a missense DCLRE1C variant in a later genetic analysis, and the association was replicated in an independent cohort. Several of the top co-occurrence clusters appeared to be linked to parvovirus B19, influenza, CMV and Epstein-Barr virus, according to a later analysis. While some public TCRs were present in many individuals, most TCR sequences turned up only very rarely across donors. In both the original and validation cohorts, the classifier was reported to diagnose cytomegalovirus status with high specificity and sensitivity. In a later analysis, 16,951 TCR beta sequences were associated with specific HLA alleles at a false discovery rate of 0.05. Because HLA typing was unavailable for some donors at each locus, only the typed subset was used in association tests. Assigning TCR associations to individual alleles was difficult when HLA alleles, especially DR and DQ, strongly co-occurred. The sequencing pipeline was judged likely to have produced a cluster of highly shared sequence variants as a technical artifact.

Libraries were built with the immunoSEQ multiplex PCR assay. For the multiplex PCR, a mixture combining 60 forward primers for TCR Vbeta segments and 13 reverse primers for TCR Jbeta segments was used. The CDR3 region of rearranged TCR beta genes was amplified from genomic DNA by a multiplex PCR assay. The amplified TCR beta libraries were sequenced on the Illumina HiSeq System as 87-base-pair reads. The study's own analysis went as follows. In a later analysis, approximately 74 million unique TCR beta chains were counted across the approximately 640 repertoires, and approximately 11 million of these chains were shared by at least two donors. To remove PCR and sequencing errors, raw reads were error-corrected and collapsed into unique sequences using a nearest-neighbor algorithm that merged closely related sequences. V, D and J gene segments were assigned by aligning CDR3 sequences to IMGT reference sequences. For a sequence to be retained, a match of at least six nucleotides to both a V gene segment and a J gene segment was required. Rearrangements were classified as productive when the CDR3 lacked stop codons and remained in frame with V and J, and all other rearrangements were classified as non-productive. CDR3 was defined according to IMGT convention as the region running from the second conserved V-encoded cysteine to the conserved J-encoded phenylalanine. Sequences without an unambiguous match to a single V gene segment were excluded from the earlier analysis of 450 to 750 of the donors. An earlier analysis of several hundred of the donors called V segments functional above 56.7% productive rearrangements and segregating when the between-donor standard deviation exceeded 5%. A statistical classification framework was built to diagnose cytomegalovirus status from the catalog of TCR beta chain sequences. In a later analysis, TCR nucleotide sequences were compared against IMGT/GENE-DB human TR gene sequences so that V and J genes could be assigned. Using the TCRdist pipeline, a later analysis assigned CDR3 sequences along with most-parsimonious VDJ recombination scenarios. In a later analysis, each TCR beta chain was defined by its CDR3 amino acid sequence together with its V-gene family, and reads without a unique V-gene family were excluded. In a later analysis, approximately 640 highly shared, low-generation-probability nucleotide sequences were removed to address suspected cross-contamination and a sequencing artifact. A later analysis calculated a clonal expansion index for each public chain from normalized within-repertoire ranks of inferred template counts. In a later analysis, generation probabilities were computed using a VDJ recombination model fitted to out-of-frame rearrangements, and the results were checked against IGoR. A later analysis scored TCR-TCR, TCR-HLA and TCR-CMV co-occurrence with hypergeometric tests, applying a repertoire-size bias correction to TCR pairs. In a later analysis, false discovery rates were estimated by permuting HLA or CMV assignments 20 times. A later analysis grouped co-occurring TCRs with DBSCAN, adding TCRdist sequence similarity when clustering within HLA-allele-positive subsets. For co-occurrence clustering, repertoires with fewer than 30,000 or more than 120,000 public chains were excluded, along with about five repertoires with anomalous nucleotide sharing. In TCRdb, the immuneACCESS table is reduced to in-frame sequences with V and J assigned. These tables do not hold every clone; where another copy was compared, an unresolved V gene accounts for under half, and the others remain unexplained. The D gene and trimming were derived from the DNA, and the V and J assignments and clone size from that table. The sample has 200,000 to 250,000 clones on record, approximately 87% of them singletons. Roughly 1.3% of the sample comes from the top ten.

A remark on this clone: The clone's antigen remains unknown. Nothing much larger sits one base from this clone, and base qualities are not available.

The cohort was made up of 500 to 850 healthy bone marrow donors. Cohort members were all nominally healthy when sampled, although unrecorded immune exposures were likely present. CMV serostatus was positive for more than 250 and negative for about half of the 666 cohort members, and was not recorded for this donor. Every donor gave a peripheral blood sample, and the peripheral blood mononuclear cells from that sample were used for TCR beta sequencing. Genomic DNA extraction from the blood cell samples was performed with the Qiagen DNeasy Blood Extraction Kit. The TCR was taken from a human donor in good health. Sequenced material: PBMCs.

The nucleotides read TGTGCCAGCTCACCGGGACAGGGGATTACCAATGAGCAGTTCTTC. Its protein product is CASSPGQGITNEQFF. The chain couples TRBV18 to TRBJ2-1, and TRBD1 aligns with 10 junction nucleotides. V ends up 3 bases short and J 6 bases short, with an unmatched junction base count of 5. Per the germline V gene, KGHSH is the CDR1 and LQKENI is the CDR2. The CDR3 contains 15 residues, cysteine and phenylalanine counted. The sequence is cut down to CDR3 DNA, 45 bases in frame from base 1.